The 13 T cell receptor beta chains in this list originate from one sample, sequenced in a study of graft-versus-host responses after intestinal transplantation. Profiled with immunoSEQ multiplex PCR; TCRdb holds only in-frame clones, not every one. The sample comprises 55,000 to 70,000 clones, roughly 89% of which are singletons, and 2.5% to 3% rests with the top ten. This specimen consisted of PBMCs, obtained almost 120 days after intestinal transplantation. The receptor set was obtained from a human patient who received an intestinal transplant, so some T cells may come from the graft donor.

The rearrangement joins TRBV6-1 to TRBJ1-5, with 9 bases aligning to TRBD1. J lost 8 bases, V lost 4 bases, and 6 bases had no gene match. Looked up from germline, CDR1 is MNHNS and CDR2 is SASEGT. This CDR3 has 14 residues. For the CDR3, the DNA is TGTGCCAGCAGTGCCCGGACAGGGGTGAAGCCCCAGCATTTT. As protein: CASSARTGVKPQHF.

The chain joins TRBV12-1 to TRBJ2-5. TRBV12-1 is designated a pseudogene. The CDR3 has 15 residues. The CDR3 nucleotides read TGTGCCAGCAGCCTTGGTAGGAGGGGGAAAGAGACCCAGTACTTC. This encodes CASSLGRRGKETQYF.

The V call is TRBV7-2, the J call TRBJ2-5, with D perhaps given as TRBD1 or TRBD2 (6 bases each). In germline, CDR1 is SGHTA, CDR2 FQGNSA. The CDR3 totals 14 residues. Trimming pared 0 bases from V and 4 bases from J, leaving 9 bases between. The CDR3 sequence is CASSLAGGVETQYF. The CDR3 DNA is TGTGCCAGCAGCTTAGCGGGGGGCGTAGAGACCCAGTACTTC.

Comments on this clone: Within the sample, other DNA sequences also encode this same CDR3. The J gene is TRBJ1-1, the V gene TRBV11-2, with D possibly TRBD1 on 5 matching bases. This CDR3 comprises 13 residues. Trimming pared 3 bases from V and 4 bases from J, leaving 9 bases between. Germline V gene sequence: CDR1 SGHAT, CDR2 FQNNGV. For the CDR3, the DNA is TGTGCCAGCAGCTTCGTGGGGGGCACTGAAGCTTTCTTT. Amino acid sequence: CASSFVGGTEAFF.

The J gene is TRBJ1-1, the V gene TRBV13; no reliable D call. The CDR3 has 14 residues. Trimming stripped 0 bases from V and 0 bases from J, with 5 bases between. Germline V gene sequence: CDR1 PRHDT, CDR2 FYEKMQ (reference sequence). The CDR3 DNA is TGTGCCAGCAGCTTAGGGGGAGTGAACACTGAAGCTTTCTTT. This gives the protein CASSLGGVNTEAFF. The variable domain in full, completed from reference TRBV13 and TRBJ1-1, reads AAGVIQSPRHLIKEKRETATLKCYPIPRHDTVYWYQQGPGQDPQFLISFYEKMQSDKGSIPDRFSAQQFSDYHSELNMSSLELGDSALYFCASSLGGVNTEAFFGQGTRLTVV.

This clone was detected a few times. The chain uses TRBV6-5 and TRBJ1-6; no reliable D call. Looked up from germline, CDR1 is MNHEY and CDR2 is SVGAGI. The CDR3 contains 12 residues. Trimming removed 1 base from V and 14 bases from J, with 9 bases in between. CDR3 loop: CASSYWGQALHF. The CDR3 nucleotides read TGTGCCAGCAGTTACTGGGGTCAGGCCCTCCACTTT.

The chain joins TRBV4-1 to TRBJ2-7, with D tentatively TRBD1 or TRBD2 (5 bases each). Trimming took off 1 base at V and 4 bases at J, with 20 bases between the two ends. From germline, CDR1 is MGHRA and CDR2 YSYEKL. The CDR3 consists of 17 residues. The CDR3 DNA sequence: TGCGCCAGCAGCCAAGGTGCTGGGACGGTAAGAACGTACGAGCAGTACTTC. Its protein product is CASSQGAGTVRTYEQYF.

V usage is TRBV6-1 and J usage is TRBJ1-1; D perhaps matches TRBD1 (5 bases). Trimming stripped 4 bases from V and 0 bases from J, with 9 bases between. Per germline, CDR1 MNHNS and CDR2 SASEGT. The CDR3 totals 14 residues. The CDR3 here is CASSGQRMNTEAFF. The CDR3 nucleotides read TGTGCCAGCAGTGGACAGCGGATGAACACTGAAGCTTTCTTT.

This chain joins TRBV6-6 and TRBJ1-1; 8 bases are shared with TRBD1. Germline trimming cut 5 bases from V and 3 bases from J; bases unmatched to any gene: 5. The CDR3 is made up of 14 amino acids. The germline V gene encodes CDR1 MNHNY and CDR2 SVGAGI (reference sequence). The CDR3 here is CASSRQGSDTEAFF. In DNA, the CDR3 is TGTGCCAGCAGTAGACAGGGGTCGGACACTGAAGCTTTCTTT.

This chain joins TRBV27 and TRBJ2-7, with TRBD2 as a possible D gene (6 bases). The CDR3 loop spans 13 amino acids. Per germline, CDR1 MNHEY and CDR2 SMNVEV (reference sequence). The V gene lost 3 bases and the J gene lost 2 bases, with 8 bases spanning the gap. CDR3 DNA: TGTGCCAGCAGTTTGGCTAGCGCCTACGAGCAGTACTTC. Its protein is CASSLASAYEQYF.

The CDR3, as DNA: TGTGCCACCAGACAGGGTATATTTTATGGCTACACCTTC. It yields the protein CATRQGIFYGYTF. The chain employs TRBV10-3 and TRBJ1-2; 7 bases line up with TRBD1. This CDR3 has 13 amino acids. V shed 10 bases and J 5 bases; nucleotides not matched to a gene: 10. Looked up from germline, CDR1 is ENHRY and CDR2 is SYGVKD.

This rearrangement joins TRBV7-2 to TRBJ2-7, with TRBD1 matching over 9 bases. Unmatched junction bases numbered 3, after V lost 0 bases and J lost 3 bases. This CDR3 has 15 amino acids. From germline, CDR1 is SGHTA and CDR2 FQGNSA. In nucleotides, the CDR3 is TGTGCCAGCAGCTTAGCGACAGGGGGGTACTACGAGCAGTACTTC. Translating it yields CASSLATGGYYEQYF.

This rearrangement joins TRBV18 to TRBJ1-1; no reliable D call. The V gene's germline CDR1 is KGHSH and CDR2 LQKENI. This CDR3 is built from 15 residues. V was shortened by 6 bases and J by 1 base, with 15 bases between the two germline ends. The DNA of the CDR3 is TGTGCCAGCTCCGCGGGGAAGGGAACGAACACTGAAGCTTTCTTT. It specifies CASSAGKGTNTEAFF.